The 21 T cell receptor beta chains given below trace back to one sample, sequenced in a study of CD8+ T cells in alopecia areata. Following extraction, RNA underwent reverse transcription to cDNA, which served as the sequencing template. Repertoires were generated with immunoSEQ multiplex PCR, while TCRdb's copy carries only in-frame clones and drops some. The sample has roughly 190,000 clones, 60% to 70% seen once. Treatment in this sample: oral pan-JAK inhibitor, 5-10 mg twice daily. This specimen consisted of CD4+ T cells sorted from blood, obtained at week 4, from a patient treated with tofacitinib. All receptors derive from a human donor with alopecia areata.

V is TRBV5-4 and J is TRBJ1-2, with 7 bases matching TRBD1. V lost 4 bases to trimming and J lost 6 bases; unmatched junction nucleotides: 9. In germline, CDR1 is SGHNT, CDR2 YYREEE (reference sequence). The CDR3 contains 14 residues. This CDR3 reads CASSQQGVAHGYTF. The CDR3 DNA reads TGTGCCAGCAGCCAGCAGGGGGTAGCCCATGGCTACACCTTC.

The chain combines TRBV30 with TRBJ2-1, with 9 bases fitting TRBD1. The CDR3 has 15 residues. The V gene's germline CDR1 is GTSNPN and CDR2 SVGIG (reference sequence). V trimming: 4 bases; J trimming: 7 bases; junction bases outside the gene matches: 11. The CDR3 loop reads CAWTSTGGLGNEQFF. The CDR3 DNA reads as TGTGCCTGGACTTCGACAGGGGGTCTCGGAAATGAGCAGTTCTTC.

The chain combines TRBV6-5 with TRBJ1-1, with D unclear. V was shortened by 8 bases and J by 5 bases, with 15 bases between the two germline ends. CDR1 is MNHEY, CDR2 SVGAGI, per germline. This CDR3 is built from 13 residues. The CDR3 region has the DNA TGTGCCAGCTGTCGAGGGTTGCATACTGAAGCTTTCTTT. Its translation is CASCRGLHTEAFF.

The J gene is TRBJ2-3, the V gene TRBV5-1, with TRBD2 as a possible D gene (5 bases). Germline V gene sequence: CDR1 SGHRS, CDR2 YFSETQ. This CDR3 comprises 17 residues. V was trimmed by 4 bases and J by 2 bases, leaving 20 bases between them. The CDR3 nucleotides read TGCGCCAGCAGCCCCTTCGGAGCGGATGCCCCCACAGATACGCAGTATTTT. It translates to CASSPFGADAPTDTQYF.

The rearrangement links TRBV29-1 to TRBJ2-2; 8 nucleotides line up with TRBD1. This CDR3 is 15 amino acids long. CDR1 and CDR2 (germline): SQVTM, ANQGSEA. V lost 3 bases, J lost 6 bases, and 9 bases stayed unmatched. Here the CDR3 reads CSVEVGQGSPGELFF. In nucleotides, the CDR3 is TGCAGCGTTGAGGTAGGACAGGGTTCGCCCGGGGAGCTGTTTTTT.

This chain connects TRBV19 to TRBJ1-5; D is perhaps TRBD1 (6 bases). CDR3 length: 12 residues. Between the trimmed V and J ends, which lost 10 bases and 5 bases, there was a span of 12 bases. Germline CDR1 is LNHDA and CDR2 is SQIVND (reference sequence). The CDR3 coding sequence is TGTGCCACCGAGGACAGAGATCAGCCCCAGCATTTT. Its protein product is CATEDRDQPQHF. The whole variable domain, remainder taken from reference TRBV19 and TRBJ1-5, is DGGITQSPKYLFRKEGQNVTLSCEQNLNHDAMYWYRQDPGQGLRLIYYSQIVNDFQKGDIAEGYSVSREKKESFPLTVTSAQKNPTAFYLCATEDRDQPQHFGDGTRLSIL.

Comment on this clone: An end of the junction differs from the germline gene, which may be a read error. The chain links TRBV29-1 to TRBJ1-1, with D unresolved. The CDR3 contains 8 residues. The germline CDR1 and CDR2 sequences are SQVTM and ANQGSEA. CDR3 nucleotides: TGCAGCGTTGGTTTCGGTGTCTTT. It encodes CSVGFGVF.

The chain combines TRBV30 with TRBJ1-5, with D maybe TRBD1 (5 bases). Per the germline V gene, CDR1 is GTSNPN and CDR2 is SVGIG (reference sequence). The CDR3 has 13 residues. Trimming stripped 6 bases from V and 4 bases from J, with 13 bases between. The CDR3, as DNA: TGTGCCTGCTCCCAGGGAGCAAATCAGCCCCAGCATTTT. Its translation is CACSQGANQPQHF.

The genes are TRBV6-1 and TRBJ2-2, with D unresolved. Germline values: CDR1 MNHNS, CDR2 SASEGT. The V gene lost 7 bases and the J gene lost 6 bases, with 9 bases spanning the gap. This CDR3 comprises 12 residues. DNA for the CDR3: TGTGCCAGCACCCTGGAGTCCGGGGAGCTGTTTTTT. It yields the protein CASTLESGELFF.

The V call is TRBV9, the J call TRBJ2-5; the D gene is possibly TRBD1 (6 bases). V lost 3 bases, J lost 5 bases, and 11 bases lay in between. Germline CDR1 reads SGDLS; CDR2 reads YYNGEE. This CDR3 has 13 amino acids. CDR3 in DNA: TGTGCCAGCAGCGCCACAGGGTCCGAGACCCAGTACTTC. Protein: CASSATGSETQYF.

The table lists this clone with a few counts. The gene calls are TRBV30 and TRBJ1-4; D is undetermined. Germline V lookup: CDR1 GTSNPN, CDR2 SVGIG (reference sequence). The CDR3 totals 15 residues. Trimming cost V 2 bases and J 5 bases, with 15 bases left between them. CDR3 nucleotide sequence: TGTGCCTGGAGTCTGTTCGGGCGGCAGAATGAAAAACTGTTTTTT. This codes for CAWSLFGRQNEKLFF.

This clone has more than one count but fewer than ten. The gene calls are TRBV29-1 and TRBJ2-2, with D unresolved. There are 13 residues in the CDR3. The V end lost 2 bases, the J end lost 1 base, and 5 bases lay between the germline ends. Germline CDR1 SQVTM, CDR2 ANQGSEA. This CDR3 is CSVELRNTGELFF. DNA for the CDR3: TGCAGCGTTGAACTACGGAACACCGGGGAGCTGTTTTTT.

CDR3 bases: TGTGCCAGCAGCTTGGCTGGGTCAAGTTCCTACGAGCAGTACTTC. Residues: CASSLAGSSSYEQYF. This sequence joins TRBV5-4 and TRBJ2-7; D is unclear. The germline V and J ends were trimmed by 0 bases and 1 base, with 11 bases remaining between them. In germline, CDR1 is SGHNT, CDR2 YYREEE (reference sequence). CDR3 length: 15 amino acids.

The chain has TRBV15 and TRBJ1-1; 9 bases are shared with TRBD1. Germline lookup yields CDR1 LNHNV and CDR2 YYDKDF (reference sequence). Trimming removed 8 bases from V and 6 bases from J; junction bases left unmatched: 10. CDR3 size: 14 residues. The CDR3 sequence: CATGPYTGGAEAFF. CDR3 in DNA: TGTGCCACCGGTCCATACACAGGGGGCGCTGAAGCTTTCTTT.

V usage is TRBV30 and J usage is TRBJ1-1; 7 nucleotides agree with TRBD1. V shed 1 base, J shed 5 bases, and the junction held 19 bases outside the gene matches. Germline CDR1 GTSNPN, CDR2 SVGIG (reference sequence). This CDR3 spans 18 amino acids. CDR3 region: CAWSARGALNPARTEAFF. The CDR3, as DNA: TGTGCCTGGAGTGCCAGGGGGGCCCTTAATCCCGCAAGGACTGAAGCTTTCTTT. The full variable domain, with the rest looked up from reference TRBV30 and TRBJ1-1, is SQTIHQWPATLVQPVGSPLSLECTVEGTSNPNLYWYRQAAGRGLQLLFYSVGIGQISSEVPQNLSASRPQDRQFILSSKKLLLSDSGFYLCAWSARGALNPARTEAFFGQGTRLTVV.

The chain recombines TRBV30 with TRBJ2-3; D tentatively reads TRBD1 or TRBD2 (7 bases each). Germline CDR1 GTSNPN, CDR2 SVGIG (reference sequence). Trimming pared 2 bases from V and 7 bases from J, leaving 16 bases between. The CDR3 sequence is 14 residues long. The CDR3: CAWSMGGGHNTQYF. In DNA, the CDR3 is TGTGCCTGGAGTATGGGAGGGGGCCACAATACGCAGTATTTT.

The chain employs TRBV30 and TRBJ2-1; D possibly corresponds to TRBD1 (5 bases). This CDR3 spans 11 amino acids. The V end was cut by 5 bases, the J end by 4 bases, with 6 bases between. Germline V gene lookup returns CDR1 GTSNPN and CDR2 SVGIG (reference sequence). The CDR3 loop reads CAWDSYNEQFF. Here the CDR3 DNA reads TGTGCCTGGGACAGTTACAATGAGCAGTTCTTC.

This chain joins TRBV5-1 and TRBJ2-5; D is uncertain. The germline V and J ends were trimmed by 2 bases and 4 bases, with 9 bases remaining between them. CDR1 and CDR2 from the germline V gene are SGHRS and YFSETQ. CDR3 length equals 13 residues. DNA for the CDR3: TGCGCCAGCAGCTTAGTGGTGGCAGAGACCCAGTACTTC. Amino acids: CASSLVVAETQYF.

Details on this clone: The identical CDR3 is also encoded by other nucleotide sequences in the sample. This sequence joins TRBV5-1 and TRBJ2-1; either TRBD1 or TRBD2 may fit D (5 bases each). Trimming took 4 bases from V and 4 from J, leaving 9 bases between them. There are 13 residues in the CDR3. Germline V gene sequence: CDR1 SGHRS, CDR2 YFSETQ. This chain's CDR3 is CASSRDGYNEQFF. The CDR3 nucleotides are TGCGCCAGCAGCCGGGACGGGTACAATGAGCAGTTCTTC.

V gene TRBV6-5 combines with J gene TRBJ2-3; TRBD2 matches 8 bases. J gave up 1 base and V 9 bases, and 9 bases lay outside the gene matches. The CDR3 loop spans 15 amino acids. Germline lookup yields CDR1 MNHEY and CDR2 SVGAGI. The DNA for the CDR3 is TGTGCCAGTCAGCGAGAACTAGCGGGCACAGATACGCAGTATTTT. It encodes CASQRELAGTDTQYF.

J is TRBJ2-5 and V is TRBV10-3; D tentatively reads TRBD1 or TRBD2 (5 bases each). This CDR3 is 17 amino acids long. The V end was cut by 6 bases, the J end by 5 bases, with 25 bases between. Germline CDR1 is ENHRY and CDR2 is SYGVKD. In DNA, the CDR3 is TGTGCCATCAGCTCGATCCCCCGGGCAGGGAGCGTCGAGACCCAGTACTTC. The encoded protein is CAISSIPRAGSVETQYF.